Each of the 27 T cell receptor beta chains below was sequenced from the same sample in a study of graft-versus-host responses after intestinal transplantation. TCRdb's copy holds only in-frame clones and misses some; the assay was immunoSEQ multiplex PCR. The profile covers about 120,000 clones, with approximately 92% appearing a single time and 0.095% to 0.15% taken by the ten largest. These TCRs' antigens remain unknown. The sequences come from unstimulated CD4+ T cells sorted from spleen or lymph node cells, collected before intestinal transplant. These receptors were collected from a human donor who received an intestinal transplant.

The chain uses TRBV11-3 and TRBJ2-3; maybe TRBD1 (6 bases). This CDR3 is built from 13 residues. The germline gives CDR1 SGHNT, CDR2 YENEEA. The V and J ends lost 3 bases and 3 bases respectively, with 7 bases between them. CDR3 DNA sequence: TGTGCCAGCAGCTTTAGGGGGACAGATACGCAGTATTTT. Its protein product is CASSFRGTDTQYF.

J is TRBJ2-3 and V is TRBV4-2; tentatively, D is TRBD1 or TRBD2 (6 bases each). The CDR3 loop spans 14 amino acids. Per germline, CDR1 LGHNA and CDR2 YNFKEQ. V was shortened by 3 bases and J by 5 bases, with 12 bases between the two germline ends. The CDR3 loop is CASSQVGGGDTQYF. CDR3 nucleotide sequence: TGTGCCAGCAGCCAGGTCGGGGGCGGAGATACGCAGTATTTT.

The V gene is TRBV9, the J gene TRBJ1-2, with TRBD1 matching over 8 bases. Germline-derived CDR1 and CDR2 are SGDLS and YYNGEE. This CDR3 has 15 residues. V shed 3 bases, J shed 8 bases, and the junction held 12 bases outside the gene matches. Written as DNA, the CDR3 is TGTGCCAGCAGCGACCGGGACAGGTATGGTGCCGGCTACACCTTC. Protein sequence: CASSDRDRYGAGYTF.

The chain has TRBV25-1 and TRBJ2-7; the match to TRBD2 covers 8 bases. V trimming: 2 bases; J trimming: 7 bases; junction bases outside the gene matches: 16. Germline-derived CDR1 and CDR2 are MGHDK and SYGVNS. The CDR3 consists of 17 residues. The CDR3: CASSETGSGTRSSEQYF. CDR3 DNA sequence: TGTGCCAGCAGTGAAACAGGTAGCGGGACCCGTTCCTCAGAGCAGTACTTC.

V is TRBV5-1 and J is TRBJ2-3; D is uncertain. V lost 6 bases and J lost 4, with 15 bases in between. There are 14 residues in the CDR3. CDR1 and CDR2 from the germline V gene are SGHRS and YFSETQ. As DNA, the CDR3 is TGCGCCAGCAACTGGGATCCCGTGGCAGATACGCAGTATTTT. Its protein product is CASNWDPVADTQYF. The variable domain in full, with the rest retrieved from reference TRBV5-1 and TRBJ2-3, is KAGVTQTPRYLIKTRGQQVTLSCSPISGHRSVSWYQQTPGQGLQFLFEYFSETQRNKGNFPGRFSGRQFSNSRSEMNVSTLELGDSALYLCASNWDPVADTQYFGPGTRLTVL.

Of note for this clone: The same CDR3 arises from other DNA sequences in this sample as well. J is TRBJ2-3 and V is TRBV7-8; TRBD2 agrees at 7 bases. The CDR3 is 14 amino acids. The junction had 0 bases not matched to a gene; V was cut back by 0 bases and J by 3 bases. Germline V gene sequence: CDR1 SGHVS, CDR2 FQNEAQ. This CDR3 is CASSLAGGTDTQYF. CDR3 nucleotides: TGTGCCAGCAGCTTAGCGGGAGGGACAGATACGCAGTATTTT.

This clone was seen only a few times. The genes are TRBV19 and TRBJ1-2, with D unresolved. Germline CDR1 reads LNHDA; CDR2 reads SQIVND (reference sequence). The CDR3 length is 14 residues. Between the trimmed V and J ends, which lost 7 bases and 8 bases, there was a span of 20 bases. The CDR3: CASIGREPRKGYTF. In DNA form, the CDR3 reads TGTGCCAGTATTGGTAGGGAACCCCGAAAAGGCTACACCTTC.

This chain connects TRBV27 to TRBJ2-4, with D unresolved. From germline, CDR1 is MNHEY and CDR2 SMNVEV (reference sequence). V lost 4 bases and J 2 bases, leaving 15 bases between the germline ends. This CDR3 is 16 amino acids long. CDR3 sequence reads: CASSSAQRGTKNIQYF. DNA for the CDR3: TGTGCCAGCAGTTCCGCCCAGCGTGGGACCAAAAACATTCAGTACTTC.

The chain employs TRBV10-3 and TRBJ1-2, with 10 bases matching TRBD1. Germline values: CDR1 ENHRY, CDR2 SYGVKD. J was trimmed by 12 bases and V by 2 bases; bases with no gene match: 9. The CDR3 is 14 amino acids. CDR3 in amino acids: CAISEAGQGRRHTF. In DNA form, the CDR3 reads TGTGCCATCAGTGAGGCGGGACAGGGGCGCCGCCACACCTTC.

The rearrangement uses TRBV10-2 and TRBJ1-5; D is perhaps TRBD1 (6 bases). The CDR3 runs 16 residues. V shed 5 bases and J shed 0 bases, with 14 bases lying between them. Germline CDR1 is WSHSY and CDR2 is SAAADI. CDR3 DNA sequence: TGCGCCAGCAGTCGCGGGGGCCGATATAGCAATCAGCCCCAGCATTTT. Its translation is CASSRGGRYSNQPQHF.

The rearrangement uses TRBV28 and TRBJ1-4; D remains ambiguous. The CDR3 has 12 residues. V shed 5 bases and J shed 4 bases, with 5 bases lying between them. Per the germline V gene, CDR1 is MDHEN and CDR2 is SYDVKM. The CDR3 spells CASSQRNEKLFF. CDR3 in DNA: TGTGCCAGCAGTCAACGTAATGAAAAACTGTTTTTT. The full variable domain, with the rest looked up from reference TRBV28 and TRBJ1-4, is DVKVTQSSRYLVKRTGEKVFLECVQDMDHENMFWYRQDPGLGLRLIYFSYDVKMKEKGDIPEGYSVSREKKERFSLILESASTNQTSMYLCASSQRNEKLFFGSGTQLSVL.

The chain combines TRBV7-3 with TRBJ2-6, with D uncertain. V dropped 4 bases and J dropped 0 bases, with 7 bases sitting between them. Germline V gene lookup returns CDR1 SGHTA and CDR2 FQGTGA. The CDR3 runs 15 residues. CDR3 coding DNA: TGTGCCAGCAGCTACATGGGCTCTGGGGCCAACGTCCTGACTTTC. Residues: CASSYMGSGANVLTF.

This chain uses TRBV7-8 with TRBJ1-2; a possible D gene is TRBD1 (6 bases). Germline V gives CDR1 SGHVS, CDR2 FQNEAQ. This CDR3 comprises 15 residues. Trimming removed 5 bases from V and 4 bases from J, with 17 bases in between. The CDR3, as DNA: TGTGCCAGCAGCCATCCAGGGGCCGTAGGCTATGGCTACACCTTC. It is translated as CASSHPGAVGYGYTF.

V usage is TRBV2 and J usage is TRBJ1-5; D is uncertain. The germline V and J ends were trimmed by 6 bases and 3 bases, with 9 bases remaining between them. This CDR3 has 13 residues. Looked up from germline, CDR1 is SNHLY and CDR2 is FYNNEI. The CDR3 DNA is TGTGCCAGCAGGGGCGGATCCAATCAGCCCCAGCATTTT. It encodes CASRGGSNQPQHF.

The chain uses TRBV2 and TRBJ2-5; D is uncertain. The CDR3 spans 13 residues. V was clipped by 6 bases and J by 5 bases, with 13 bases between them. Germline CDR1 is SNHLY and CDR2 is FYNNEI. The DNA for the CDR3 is TGTGCCAGCAGCCGGGCCCCAGAGGAGACCCAGTACTTC. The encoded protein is CASSRAPEETQYF.

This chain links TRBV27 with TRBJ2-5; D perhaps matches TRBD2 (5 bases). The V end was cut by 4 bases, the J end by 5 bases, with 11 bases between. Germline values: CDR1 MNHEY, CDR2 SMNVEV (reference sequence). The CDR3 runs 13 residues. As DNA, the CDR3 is TGTGCCAGCAGTTACAAGAGGAGGGAGACCCAGTACTTC. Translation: CASSYKRRETQYF.

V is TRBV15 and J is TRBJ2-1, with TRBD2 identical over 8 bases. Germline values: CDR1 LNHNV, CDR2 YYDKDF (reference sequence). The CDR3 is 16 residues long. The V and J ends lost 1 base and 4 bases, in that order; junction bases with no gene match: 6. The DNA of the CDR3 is TGTGCCACCAGCAGAGTTACGATAGCGGGGTACAATGAGCAGTTCTTC. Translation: CATSRVTIAGYNEQFF.

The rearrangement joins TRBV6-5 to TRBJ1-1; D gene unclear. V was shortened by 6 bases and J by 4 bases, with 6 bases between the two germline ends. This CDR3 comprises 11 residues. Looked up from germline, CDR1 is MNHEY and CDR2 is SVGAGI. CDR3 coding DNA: TGTGCCAGCAGGCATAGCACTGAAGCTTTCTTT. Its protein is CASRHSTEAFF.

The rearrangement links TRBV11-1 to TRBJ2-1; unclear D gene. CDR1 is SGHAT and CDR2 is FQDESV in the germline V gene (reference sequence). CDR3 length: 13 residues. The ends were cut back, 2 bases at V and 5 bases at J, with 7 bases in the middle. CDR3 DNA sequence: TGTGCCAGCAGCTTATCCGGAAACAATGAGCAGTTCTTC. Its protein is CASSLSGNNEQFF.

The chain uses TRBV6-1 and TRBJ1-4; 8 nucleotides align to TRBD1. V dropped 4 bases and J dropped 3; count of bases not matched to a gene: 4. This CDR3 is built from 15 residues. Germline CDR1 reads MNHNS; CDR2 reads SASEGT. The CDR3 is CASSGLTGANEKLFF. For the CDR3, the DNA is TGTGCCAGCAGTGGACTGACAGGGGCTAATGAAAAACTGTTTTTT.

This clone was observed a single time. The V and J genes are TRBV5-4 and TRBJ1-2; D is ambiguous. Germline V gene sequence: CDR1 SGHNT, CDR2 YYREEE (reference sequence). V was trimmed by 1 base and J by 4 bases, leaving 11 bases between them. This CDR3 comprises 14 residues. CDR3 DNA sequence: TGTGCCAGCAGCTTGACGGGAGCCGTCTATGGCTACACCTTC. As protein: CASSLTGAVYGYTF.

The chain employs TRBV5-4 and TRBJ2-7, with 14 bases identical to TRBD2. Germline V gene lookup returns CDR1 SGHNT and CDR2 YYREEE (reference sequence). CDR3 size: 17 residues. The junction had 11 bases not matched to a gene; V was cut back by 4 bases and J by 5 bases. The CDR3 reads CASSIGLAGGFSNEQYF. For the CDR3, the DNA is TGTGCCAGCAGCATAGGACTAGCGGGAGGCTTTTCGAACGAGCAGTACTTC.

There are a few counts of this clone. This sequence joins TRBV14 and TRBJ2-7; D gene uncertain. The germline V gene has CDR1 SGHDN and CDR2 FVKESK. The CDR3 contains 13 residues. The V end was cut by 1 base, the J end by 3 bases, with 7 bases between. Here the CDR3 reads CASSQGTFYEQYF. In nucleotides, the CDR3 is TGTGCCAGCAGCCAAGGGACCTTCTACGAGCAGTACTTC.

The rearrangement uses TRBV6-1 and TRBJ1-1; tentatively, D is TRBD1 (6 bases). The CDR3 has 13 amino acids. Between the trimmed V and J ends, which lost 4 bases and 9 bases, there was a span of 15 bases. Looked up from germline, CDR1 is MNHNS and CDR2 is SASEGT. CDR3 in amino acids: CASSVQGPQKAFF. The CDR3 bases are TGTGCCAGCAGTGTACAGGGCCCACAGAAAGCTTTCTTT.

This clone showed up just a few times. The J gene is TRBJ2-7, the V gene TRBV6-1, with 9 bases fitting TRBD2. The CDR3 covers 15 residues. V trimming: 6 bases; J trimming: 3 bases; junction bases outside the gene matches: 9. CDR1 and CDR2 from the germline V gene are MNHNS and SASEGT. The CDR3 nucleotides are TGTGCCAGCAGGTTAGCGGGAGCCGGGGACTACGAGCAGTACTTC. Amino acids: CASRLAGAGDYEQYF.

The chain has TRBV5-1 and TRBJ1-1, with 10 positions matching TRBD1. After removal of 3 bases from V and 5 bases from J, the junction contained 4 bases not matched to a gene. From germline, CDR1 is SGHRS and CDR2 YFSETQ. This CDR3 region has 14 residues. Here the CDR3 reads CASSSGQGSTEAFF. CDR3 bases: TGCGCCAGCAGCTCGGGACAGGGGAGTACTGAAGCTTTCTTT.

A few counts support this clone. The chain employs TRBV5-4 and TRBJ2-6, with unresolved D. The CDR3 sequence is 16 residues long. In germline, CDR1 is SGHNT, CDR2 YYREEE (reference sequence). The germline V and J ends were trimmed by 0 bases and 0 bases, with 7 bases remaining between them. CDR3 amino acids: CASSLEESSGANVLTF. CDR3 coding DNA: TGTGCCAGCAGCTTGGAGGAAAGCTCTGGGGCCAACGTCCTGACTTTC.